This paragraph covers one T cell receptor beta chain sequence. Authors' data handling: Estimated nucleated cell counts came from reference gene primer amplification. Profiling relied on immunoSEQ multiplex PCR, and the TCRdb table lists in-frame clones only, not all of them. V and J calls and clone size follow that table, whereas D and trimming were derived from the DNA. Of about 440,000 clones listed, roughly 91% are singletons. This sample was taken from a study of blood T cell repertoires in COVID-19. Study overall: COVID-19 samples, acute and convalescent, were from the United States, Italy and Spain. T cells, B-cell-depleted T cells, or PBMCs supplied cDNA or gDNA.

V gave up 3 bases and J gave up 3 bases; unmatched junction bases: 3. Germline V gene data show CDR1 as MNHEY and CDR2 as SMNVEV (reference sequence). The CDR3 has 14 residues. The rearrangement links TRBV27 to TRBJ1-1, with TRBD1 matching 8 bases. This receptor was obtained from a woman aged 25 to 45 with acute or convalescent COVID-19. The material sequenced was peripheral blood. In DNA, the CDR3 is TGTGCCAGCAGTTTGCTGACAGGGGACACTGAAGCTTTCTTT. Protein product: CASSLLTGDTEAFF.